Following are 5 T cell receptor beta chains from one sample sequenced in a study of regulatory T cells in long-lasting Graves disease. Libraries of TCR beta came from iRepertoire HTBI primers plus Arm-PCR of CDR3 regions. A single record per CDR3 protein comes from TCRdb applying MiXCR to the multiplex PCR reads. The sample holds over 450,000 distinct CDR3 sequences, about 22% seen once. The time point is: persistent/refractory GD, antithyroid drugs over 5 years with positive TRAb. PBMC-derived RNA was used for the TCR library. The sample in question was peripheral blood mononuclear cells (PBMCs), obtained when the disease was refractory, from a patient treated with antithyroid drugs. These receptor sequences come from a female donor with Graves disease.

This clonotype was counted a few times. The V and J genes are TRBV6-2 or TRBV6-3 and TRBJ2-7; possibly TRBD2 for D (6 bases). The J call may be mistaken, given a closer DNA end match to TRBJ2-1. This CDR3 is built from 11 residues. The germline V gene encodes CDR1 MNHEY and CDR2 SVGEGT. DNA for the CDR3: TGTGCCAGCAGTGCCGGGGGTGAGCAGTTCTTC. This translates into CASSAGGEQFF.

The CDR3 region is CASSLASAGGLNTEAFF. CDR3 DNA sequence: TGTGCCAGCAGCTTAGCGTCCGCAGGGGGCTTGAACACTGAAGCTTTCTTT. V gene TRBV7-9 combines with J gene TRBJ1-1; 8 bases align to TRBD1. CDR1 SEHNR and CDR2 FQNEAQ come from the germline V gene (reference sequence). This CDR3 spans 17 amino acids. The V gene end was trimmed by 0 bases and the J gene end by 0 bases; junction bases not matched to a gene: 6.

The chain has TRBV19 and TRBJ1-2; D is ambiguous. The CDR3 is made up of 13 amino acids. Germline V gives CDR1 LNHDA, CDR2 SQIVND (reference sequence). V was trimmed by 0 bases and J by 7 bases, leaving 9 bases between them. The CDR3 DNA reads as TGTGCCAGTAGTATAGAGGGAGTTGCTGGCTACACCTTC. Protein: CASSIEGVAGYTF.

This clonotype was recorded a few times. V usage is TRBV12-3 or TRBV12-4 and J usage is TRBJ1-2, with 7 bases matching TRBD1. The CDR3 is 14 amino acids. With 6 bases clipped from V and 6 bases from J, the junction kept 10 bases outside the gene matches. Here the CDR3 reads CASSRSRTGNGYTF. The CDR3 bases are TGTGCCAGCAGCCGATCCCGGACAGGCAATGGCTACACCTTC.

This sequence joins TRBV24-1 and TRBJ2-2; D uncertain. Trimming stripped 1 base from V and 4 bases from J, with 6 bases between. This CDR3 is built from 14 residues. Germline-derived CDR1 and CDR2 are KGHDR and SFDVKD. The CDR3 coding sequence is TGTGCCACCAGTGATTTAGGAGCCACCGGGGAGCTGTTTTTT. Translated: CATSDLGATGELFF.